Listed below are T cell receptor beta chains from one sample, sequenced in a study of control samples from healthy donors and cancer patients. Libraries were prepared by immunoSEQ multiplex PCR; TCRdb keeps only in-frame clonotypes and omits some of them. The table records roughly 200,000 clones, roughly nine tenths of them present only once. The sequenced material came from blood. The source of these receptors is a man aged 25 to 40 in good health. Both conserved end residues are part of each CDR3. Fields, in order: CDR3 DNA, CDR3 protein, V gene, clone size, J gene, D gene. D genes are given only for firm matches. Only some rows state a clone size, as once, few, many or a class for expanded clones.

TGCAGTGCTAGTGAGACAGGGGGTTCCAATCAGCCCCAGCATTTT,CSASETGGSNQPQHF,TRBV20-1,NA,TRBJ1-5,TRBD1
TGCGCCAGCAGCCAAGAGGCTCAGGGTATCAATCAGCCCCAGCATTTT,CASSQEAQGINQPQHF,TRBV4-1,NA,TRBJ1-5,NA
TGTGCCAGCAGCCAACCCGAGGCGTCTTCGGGTGGCTACACCTTC,CASSQPEASSGGYTF,TRBV4-2,NA,TRBJ1-2,NA
TGTGCCACCAGCAGACAACGGGGCCCAGATTCACCCCTCCACTTT,CATSRQRGPDSPLHF,TRBV15,NA,TRBJ1-6,NA
TGTGCCAGCAGTATAATGTCTGGAAACACCATATATTTT,CASSIMSGNTIYF,TRBV28,once,TRBJ1-3,NA
TGTGCCAGCAGCGCACAGGGTCCCCCCGAGCAGTACTTC,CASSAQGPPEQYF,TRBV6-5,NA,TRBJ2-7,NA
TGTGCCACCAGCAGAGATACGGGGGAAAAACTGTTTTTT,CATSRDTGEKLFF,TRBV15,NA,TRBJ1-4,NA
TGTGCCAGCAGACCCGGGACACCTCCATATGGCTACACCTTC,CASRPGTPPYGYTF,TRBV11-2,NA,TRBJ1-2,NA
TGTGCCAGTATAGACGGGGGGGCGTCAGATACGCAGTATTTT,CASIDGGASDTQYF,TRBV19,NA,TRBJ2-3,TRBD2
TGTGCCAGCAGTTACGGCAGCGCTGGAAACACCATATATTTT,CASSYGSAGNTIYF,TRBV6-2/TRBV6-3,NA,TRBJ1-3,NA